The rows below give T cell receptor beta chains drawn from one sample of a study of human T cells and chemical hapten exposure. TCRdb used MiXCR to reprocess the RACE reads, holding one entry per CDR3 protein. The table has about 340,000 distinct CDR3 sequences, around 7% seen once; the top ten hold around 8.4%. The material sequenced was whole blood, taken in connection with sensitization to the hapten diphenylcyclopropenone (DPC). The receptors here all came from a woman aged 18-35 years with alopecia areata. Some clones in this sample may be carry-over from other donors' samples. Both conserved end residues are part of each CDR3. D genes are given only for firm matches. Clone size is stated in some rows and not others, as once, few, many or a class when expanded.

TRBJ2-5 | - | - | TRBV12-3/TRBV12-4 | CASSPQGDGVIETQYF | TGTGCCAGCAGTCCACAGGGCGACGGGGTCATAGAGACCCAGTACTTC
TRBJ2-3 | - | - | TRBV7-3 | CASGAGPDTQYF | TGTGCCAGCGGCGCGGGACCAGATACGCAGTATTTT
TRBJ1-3 | - | TRBD1 | TRBV28 | CASSDPFGTAGNTIYF | TGTGCCAGCAGCGACCCATTTGGGACAGCTGGAAACACCATATATTTT
TRBJ2-6 | many | - | TRBV5-6 | CASSLRPVGANVLTF | TGTGCCAGCAGCTTGAGGCCAGTTGGGGCCAACGTCCTGACTTTC
TRBJ1-6 | - | - | TRBV9 | CASSPLGGAAPLHF | TGTGCCAGCAGCCCGCTGGGAGGAGCGGCACCCCTCCACTTT
TRBJ1-2 | - | TRBD1 | TRBV4-1 | CASGRQGPNYGYTF | TGCGCCAGCGGACGACAGGGGCCTAACTATGGCTACACCTTC
TRBJ1-1 | few | - | TRBV6-2/TRBV6-3 | CASRKRKPGTAMNTEAFF | TGTGCCAGCAGAAAGAGGAAGCCCGGGACGGCCATGAACACTGAAGCTTTCTTT
TRBJ2-7 | few | - | TRBV12-3/TRBV12-4 | CASSFEGRGQYF | TGTGCCAGCAGTTTTGAGGGAAGGGGGCAGTACTTC
TRBJ1-2 | many | TRBD1 | TRBV7-8 | CASYNPGRGPNYGYTF | TGTGCCAGCTACAACCCTGGCAGGGGGCCTAACTATGGCTACACCTTC
TRBJ1-4 | few | - | TRBV6-6 | CAGGREKLFF | TGTGCCGGAGGGCGAGAAAAACTGTTTTTT
TRBJ2-6 | few | - | TRBV7-9 | CASSPKGPSGANVLTF | TGTGCCAGCAGCCCTAAGGGGCCCTCTGGGGCCAACGTCCTGACTTTC
TRBJ1-1 | - | - | TRBV5-6 | CASSVGRHAEAFF | TGTGCCAGCAGCGTAGGACGGCACGCTGAAGCTTTCTTT
TRBJ2-7 | many | - | TRBV5-6 | CASRGGRAVYEQYF | TGTGCCAGCAGGGGGGGACGCGCAGTCTACGAGCAGTACTTC
TRBJ2-3 | few | TRBD2 | TRBV5-1 | CASSSGLAGEIDTQYF | TGCGCCAGCAGCTCTGGACTAGCGGGGGAGATAGATACGCAGTATTTT
TRBJ2-7 | few | - | TRBV3-1 | CASSQAKYEQYF | TGTGCCAGCAGCCAAGCGAAATACGAGCAGTACTTC
TRBJ1-4 | - | TRBD1 | TRBV7-6 | CASSSGQVDEKLFF | TGTGCCAGCAGCTCCGGACAGGTAGACGAAAAACTGTTTTTT
TRBJ2-3 | many | - | TRBV9 | CASSVGWGSTDTQYF | TGTGCCAGCAGCGTAGGATGGGGAAGCACAGATACGCAGTATTTT
TRBJ2-5 | - | - | TRBV5-1 | CASSQGIYQETQYF | TGCGCCAGCAGTCAGGGGATTTACCAAGAGACCCAGTACTTC
TRBJ1-1 | - | - | TRBV29-1 | CSVPGQPGGAFF | TGCAGCGTTCCTGGACAGCCTGGGGGAGCTTTCTTT
TRBJ2-4 | few | TRBD1 | TRBV28 | CASSHGQGQNIQYF | TGTGCCAGCAGTCACGGACAGGGGCAAAACATTCAGTACTTC
TRBJ2-7 | few | TRBD2 | TRBV20-1 | CSARGGTSGPYEQYF | TGCAGTGCTAGAGGTGGGACTAGCGGACCCTACGAGCAGTACTTC
TRBJ2-3 | - | TRBD2 | TRBV6-4 | CASSALAGDTDTQYF | TGTGCCAGCAGTGCTCTAGCGGGGGATACAGATACGCAGTATTTT
TRBJ2-3 | many | - | TRBV4-3 | CASSQDRLLPDTQYF | TGCGCCAGCAGCCAAGACCGACTACTTCCAGATACGCAGTATTTT
TRBJ2-1 | - | TRBD1 | TRBV5-4 | CASSFGQDYNEQFF | TGTGCCAGCAGCTTCGGACAGGATTACAATGAGCAGTTCTTC
TRBJ1-6 | many | TRBD1 | TRBV9 | CASSPGTDYSPLHF | TGTGCCAGCAGCCCGGGGACAGACTATTCACCCCTCCACTTT
TRBJ2-1 | few | TRBD1 | TRBV5-4 | CASSLRTGGPHEQFF | TGTGCCAGCAGCTTGCGGACAGGGGGCCCCCATGAGCAGTTCTTC
TRBJ2-3 | many | - | TRBV9 | CASRGPASTDTQYF | TGTGCCAGCAGGGGGCCGGCTAGCACAGATACGCAGTATTTT
TRBJ1-1 | many | - | TRBV6-1 | CASRVQVTEAFF | TGTGCCAGCAGGGTACAGGTGACTGAAGCTTTCTTT
TRBJ2-3 | - | - | TRBV6-5 | CASSMTDTDTQYF | TGTGCCAGCAGTATGACAGACACAGATACGCAGTATTTT
TRBJ2-3 | few | - | TRBV12-3/TRBV12-4 | CASTLGLGSTDTQYF | TGTGCCAGCACCTTAGGACTGGGAAGCACAGATACGCAGTATTTT
TRBJ1-4 | - | - | TRBV11-2 | CASSLVGRRSNEKLFF | TGTGCCAGCAGCTTAGTTGGTCGGCGTTCTAATGAAAAACTGTTTTTT
TRBJ2-7 | many | - | TRBV25-1 | CASSETWGNRAYEQYF | TGTGCCAGCAGTGAAACCTGGGGGAACAGGGCCTACGAGCAGTACTTC
TRBJ2-3 | few | TRBD1 | TRBV6-5 | CASSRTGFSDTQYF | TGTGCCAGCAGCCGGACAGGGTTTTCAGATACGCAGTATTTT
TRBJ2-6 | few | - | TRBV20-1 | CSAPPGSGANVLTF | TGCAGTGCTCCTCCCGGGTCTGGGGCCAACGTCCTGACTTTC
TRBJ2-2 | many | TRBD1 | TRBV7-2 | CASSFGTATGELFF | TGTGCCAGCAGCTTTGGGACAGCCACCGGGGAGCTGTTTTTT
TRBJ1-2 | - | - | TRBV7-9 | CASSFPNYGYTF | TGTGCCAGCAGCTTTCCTAACTATGGCTACACCTTC
TRBJ2-7 | - | TRBD1 | TRBV6-2/TRBV6-3 | CASSDRDREREQYF | TGTGCCAGCAGTGACCGGGACAGGGAAAGAGAGCAGTACTTC
TRBJ1-6 | - | - | TRBV2 | CASSILTGNNSPLHF | TGTGCCAGCAGTATATTGACCGGGAACAATTCACCCCTCCACTTT
TRBJ2-7 | few | - | TRBV3-1 | CATPQFPIPGTDSYEQYF | TGTGCCACCCCACAATTCCCTATCCCGGGGACCGACTCCTACGAGCAGTACTTC
TRBJ1-2 | many | TRBD1 | TRBV29-1 | CSAMTGENGYTF | TGCAGCGCCATGACAGGGGAAAATGGCTACACCTTC
TRBJ2-2 | few | - | TRBV7-7 | CASSLARPNTGELFF | TGTGCTAGCAGCTTAGCCAGACCGAACACCGGGGAGCTGTTTTTT
TRBJ2-3 | few | - | TRBV29-1 | CSVEMGFYSTDTQYF | TGCAGCGTTGAAATGGGGTTCTATAGCACAGATACGCAGTATTTT
TRBJ1-2 | few | - | TRBV12-3/TRBV12-4 | CASSLGSPAGGYTF | TGTGCCAGCAGTTTAGGGAGTCCGGCGGGTGGCTACACCTTC
TRBJ2-3 | few | - | TRBV28 | CASSRAVASTDTQYF | TGTGCCAGCAGCCGTGCTGTAGCTAGCACAGATACGCAGTATTTT
TRBJ1-1 | - | TRBD1 | TRBV12-3/TRBV12-4 | CASTSSTGRTEAFF | TGTGCCAGCACCTCCTCGACAGGGAGAACTGAAGCTTTCTTT
TRBJ2-1 | few | - | TRBV5-1 | CASSLAFSLNEQFF | TGCGCCAGCAGCTTGGCCTTCTCTCTGAATGAGCAGTTCTTC
TRBJ1-2 | few | - | TRBV12-3/TRBV12-4 | CASSFSITVEGYTF | TGTGCCAGCAGTTTTTCGATAACGGTAGAAGGCTACACCTTC
TRBJ2-2 | many | TRBD1 | TRBV18 | CASSPGTANTGELFF | TGTGCCAGCAGCCCCGGGACAGCGAACACCGGGGAGCTGTTTTTT
TRBJ2-3 | - | - | TRBV20-1 | CSVLTSTDTQYF | TGCAGTGTATTGACCAGCACAGATACGCAGTATTTT
TRBJ2-3 | - | TRBD2 | TRBV7-3 | CASSFPLLAGLHLCTDTQYF | TGTGCCAGCAGCTTCCCTTTACTAGCGGGCCTACACCTTTGCACAGATACGCAGTATTTT
TRBJ2-7 | few | - | TRBV20-1 | CSASNPGAWSYKQYF | TGCAGTGCTAGTAACCCGGGGGCTTGGAGTTACAAGCAGTACTTC
TRBJ1-5 | few | - | TRBV27 | CASSFGGLNQPQHF | TGTGCCAGCAGTTTTGGCGGATTAAATCAGCCCCAGCATTTT
TRBJ2-3 | many | TRBD2 | TRBV3-1 | CASSQEGLADADTQYF | TGTGCCAGCAGCCAAGAGGGACTAGCGGATGCAGATACGCAGTATTTT
TRBJ1-5 | many | - | TRBV4-3 | CASSQDRDSNQPQHF | TGCGCCAGCAGCCAAGATCGAGATAGCAATCAGCCCCAGCATTTT
TRBJ1-1 | - | - | TRBV29-1 | CSALGHTNTEAFF | TGCAGCGCCCTCGGACACACGAACACTGAAGCTTTCTTT